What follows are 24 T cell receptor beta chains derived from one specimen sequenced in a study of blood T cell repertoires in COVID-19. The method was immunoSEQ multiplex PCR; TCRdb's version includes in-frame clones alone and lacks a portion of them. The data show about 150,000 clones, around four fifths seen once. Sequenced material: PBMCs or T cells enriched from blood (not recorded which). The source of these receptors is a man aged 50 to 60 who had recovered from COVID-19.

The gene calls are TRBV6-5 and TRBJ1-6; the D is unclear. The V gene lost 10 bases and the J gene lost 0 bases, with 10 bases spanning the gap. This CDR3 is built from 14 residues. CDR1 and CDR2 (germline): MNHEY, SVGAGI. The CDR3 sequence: CATQESSYNSPLHF. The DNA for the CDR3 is TGTGCCACCCAGGAAAGCTCCTATAATTCACCCCTCCACTTT.

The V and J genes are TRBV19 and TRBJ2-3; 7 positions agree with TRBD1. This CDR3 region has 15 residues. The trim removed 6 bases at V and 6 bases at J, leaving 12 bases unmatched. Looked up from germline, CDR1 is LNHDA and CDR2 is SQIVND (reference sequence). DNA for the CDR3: TGTGCCAGTAGGGTGCTAGGGGGCCGTAGGGATACGCAGTATTTT. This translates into CASRVLGGRRDTQYF.

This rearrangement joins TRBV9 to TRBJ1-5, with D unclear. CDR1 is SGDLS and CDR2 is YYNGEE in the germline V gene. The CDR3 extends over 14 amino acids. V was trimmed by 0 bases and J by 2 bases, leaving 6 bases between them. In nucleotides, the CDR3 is TGTGCCAGCAGCGTAGGGGGAGGCAATCAGCCCCAGCATTTT. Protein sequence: CASSVGGGNQPQHF.

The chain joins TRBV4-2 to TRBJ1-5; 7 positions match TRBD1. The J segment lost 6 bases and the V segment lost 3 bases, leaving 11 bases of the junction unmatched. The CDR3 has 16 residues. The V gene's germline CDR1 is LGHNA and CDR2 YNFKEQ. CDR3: CASSQGPQGGGQPQHF. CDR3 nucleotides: TGTGCCAGCAGCCAGGGTCCCCAGGGGGGAGGTCAGCCCCAGCATTTT.

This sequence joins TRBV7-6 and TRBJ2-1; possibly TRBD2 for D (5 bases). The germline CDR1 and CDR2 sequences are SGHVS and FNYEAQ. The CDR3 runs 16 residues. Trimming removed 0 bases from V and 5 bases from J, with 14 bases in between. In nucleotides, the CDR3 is TGTGCCAGCAGCTTAGCGCTAATAGGAGGACACAATGAGCAGTTCTTC. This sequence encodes CASSLALIGGHNEQFF.

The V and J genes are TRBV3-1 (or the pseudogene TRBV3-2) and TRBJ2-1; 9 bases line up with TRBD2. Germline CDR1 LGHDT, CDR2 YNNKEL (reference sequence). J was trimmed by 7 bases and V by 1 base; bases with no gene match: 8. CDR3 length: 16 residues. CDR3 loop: CASSQVFAGGWNEQFF. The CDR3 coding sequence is TGTGCCAGCAGCCAAGTCTTTGCGGGGGGGTGGAATGAGCAGTTCTTC.

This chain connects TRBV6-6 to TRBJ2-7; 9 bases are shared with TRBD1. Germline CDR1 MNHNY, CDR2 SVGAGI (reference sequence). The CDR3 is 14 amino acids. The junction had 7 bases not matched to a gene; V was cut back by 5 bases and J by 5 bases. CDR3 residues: CASSLSGTGHEQYF. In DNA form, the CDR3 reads TGTGCCAGCAGTCTTTCCGGGACAGGGCACGAGCAGTACTTC.

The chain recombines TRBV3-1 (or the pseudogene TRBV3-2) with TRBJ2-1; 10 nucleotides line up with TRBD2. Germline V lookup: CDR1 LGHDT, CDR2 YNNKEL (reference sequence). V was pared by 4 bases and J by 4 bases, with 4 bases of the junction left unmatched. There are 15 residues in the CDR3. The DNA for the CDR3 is TGTGCCAGCAGCCCAATAGCGGGGGGTTACAATGAGCAGTTCTTC. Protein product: CASSPIAGGYNEQFF.

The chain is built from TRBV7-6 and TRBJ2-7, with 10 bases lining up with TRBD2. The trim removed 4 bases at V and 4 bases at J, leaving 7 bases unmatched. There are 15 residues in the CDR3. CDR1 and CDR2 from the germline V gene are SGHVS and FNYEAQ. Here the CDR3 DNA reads TGTGCCAGCAGCTATAAGAGCGGGGGGGCATACGAGCAGTACTTC. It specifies CASSYKSGGAYEQYF.

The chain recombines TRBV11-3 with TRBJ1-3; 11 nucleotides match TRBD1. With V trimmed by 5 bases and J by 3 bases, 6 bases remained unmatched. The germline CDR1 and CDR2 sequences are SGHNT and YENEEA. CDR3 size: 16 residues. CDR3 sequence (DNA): TGTGCCAGCAGCCCCCGCGGGACAGGGGGTGGAAACACCATATATTTT. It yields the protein CASSPRGTGGGNTIYF. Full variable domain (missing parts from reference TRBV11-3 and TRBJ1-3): EAGVVQSPRYKIIEKKQPVAFWCNPISGHNTLYWYLQNLGQGPELLIRYENEEAVDDSQLPKDRFSAERLKGVDSTLKIQPAELGDSAVYLCASSPRGTGGGNTIYFGEGSWLTVV.

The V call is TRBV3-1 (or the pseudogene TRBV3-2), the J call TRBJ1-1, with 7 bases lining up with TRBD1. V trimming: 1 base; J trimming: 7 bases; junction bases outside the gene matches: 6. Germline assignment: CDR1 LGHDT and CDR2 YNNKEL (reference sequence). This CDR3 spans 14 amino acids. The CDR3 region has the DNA TGTGCCAGCAGCCAAGGCCCAGGGGGAGGTGAAGCTTTCTTT. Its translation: CASSQGPGGGEAFF.

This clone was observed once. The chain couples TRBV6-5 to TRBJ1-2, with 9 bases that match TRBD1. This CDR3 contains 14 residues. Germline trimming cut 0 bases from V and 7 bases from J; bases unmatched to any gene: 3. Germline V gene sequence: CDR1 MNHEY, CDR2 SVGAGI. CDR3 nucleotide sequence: TGTGCCAGCAGTTACTCAGGGACAGGGAGTGGCTACACCTTC. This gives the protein CASSYSGTGSGYTF.

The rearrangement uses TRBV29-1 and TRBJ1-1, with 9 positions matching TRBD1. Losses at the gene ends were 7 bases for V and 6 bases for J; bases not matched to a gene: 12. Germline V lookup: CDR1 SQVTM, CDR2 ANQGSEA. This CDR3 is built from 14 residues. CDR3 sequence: CSADRDRVNAEAFF. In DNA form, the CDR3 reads TGCAGCGCCGACAGGGACAGGGTGAATGCTGAAGCTTTCTTT.

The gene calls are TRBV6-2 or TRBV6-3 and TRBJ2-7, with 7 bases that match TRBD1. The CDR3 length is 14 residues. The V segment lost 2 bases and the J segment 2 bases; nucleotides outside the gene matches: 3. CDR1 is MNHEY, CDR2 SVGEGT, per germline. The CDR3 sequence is CASSYLGQTYEQYF. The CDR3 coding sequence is TGTGCCAGCAGTTACCTGGGACAGACCTACGAGCAGTACTTC.

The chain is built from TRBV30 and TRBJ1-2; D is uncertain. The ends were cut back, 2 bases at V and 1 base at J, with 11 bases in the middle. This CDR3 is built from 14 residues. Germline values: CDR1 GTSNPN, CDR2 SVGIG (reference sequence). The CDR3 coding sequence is TGTGCCTGGAGTCCTACCCCGGGTAACTATGGCTACACCTTC. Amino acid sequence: CAWSPTPGNYGYTF.

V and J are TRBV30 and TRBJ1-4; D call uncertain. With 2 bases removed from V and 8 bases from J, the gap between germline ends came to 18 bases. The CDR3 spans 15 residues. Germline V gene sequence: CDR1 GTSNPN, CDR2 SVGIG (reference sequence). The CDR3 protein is CAWSPGGLAGEKLFF. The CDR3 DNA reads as TGTGCCTGGAGTCCGGGAGGCCTGGCGGGGGAAAAACTGTTTTTT.

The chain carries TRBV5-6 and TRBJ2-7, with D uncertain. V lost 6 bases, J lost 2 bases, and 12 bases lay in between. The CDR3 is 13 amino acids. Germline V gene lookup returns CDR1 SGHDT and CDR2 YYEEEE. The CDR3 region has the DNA TGTGCCAGCACCCGTAGTGGAGCCTACGAGCAGTACTTC. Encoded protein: CASTRSGAYEQYF.

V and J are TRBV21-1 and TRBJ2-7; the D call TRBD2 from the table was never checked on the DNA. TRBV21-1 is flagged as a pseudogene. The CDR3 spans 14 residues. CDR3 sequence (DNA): TGTGCCAGCAGCAAAGTGGAGCGGGCAGTCGAGCAGTACTTC. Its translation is CASSKVERAVEQYF.

The CDR3 is CASSRTGLHEQYF. CDR3 DNA: TGTGCCAGCAGCAGGACAGGGCTCCACGAGCAGTACTTC. The chain joins TRBV5-5 to TRBJ2-7; 8 bases match TRBD1. J lost 5 bases, V lost 4 bases, and 5 bases had no gene match. This CDR3 is 13 amino acids long. Germline V gene lookup returns CDR1 SGHKS and CDR2 YYEKEE (reference sequence).

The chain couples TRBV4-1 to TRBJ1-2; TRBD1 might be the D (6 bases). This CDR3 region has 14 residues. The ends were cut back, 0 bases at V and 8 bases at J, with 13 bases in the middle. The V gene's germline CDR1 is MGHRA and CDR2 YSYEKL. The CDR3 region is CASSQEGGYGGYTF. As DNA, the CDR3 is TGCGCCAGCAGCCAAGAAGGGGGTTATGGCGGCTACACCTTC.

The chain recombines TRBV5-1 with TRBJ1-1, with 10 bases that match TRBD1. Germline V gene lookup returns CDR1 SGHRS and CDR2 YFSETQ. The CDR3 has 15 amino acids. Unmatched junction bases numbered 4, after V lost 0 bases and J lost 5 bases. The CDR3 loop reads CASSLAGTGATEAFF. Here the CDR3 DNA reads TGCGCCAGCAGCTTGGCCGGGACAGGGGCGACTGAAGCTTTCTTT.

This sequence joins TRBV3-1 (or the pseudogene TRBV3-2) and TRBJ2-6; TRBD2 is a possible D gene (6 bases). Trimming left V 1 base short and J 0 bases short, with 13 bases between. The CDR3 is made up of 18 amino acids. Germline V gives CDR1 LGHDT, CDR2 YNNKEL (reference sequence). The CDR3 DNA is TGTGCCAGCAGCCAAGCGGGGGTCCAAAACTCTGGGGCCAACGTCCTGACTTTC. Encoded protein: CASSQAGVQNSGANVLTF.

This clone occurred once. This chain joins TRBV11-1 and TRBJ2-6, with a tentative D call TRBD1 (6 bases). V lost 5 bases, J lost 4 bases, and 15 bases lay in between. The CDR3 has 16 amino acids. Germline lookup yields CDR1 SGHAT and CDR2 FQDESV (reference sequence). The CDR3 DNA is TGTGCCAGCAGCACACAACAGGGATCCGGGGCCAACGTCCTGACTTTC. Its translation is CASSTQQGSGANVLTF.

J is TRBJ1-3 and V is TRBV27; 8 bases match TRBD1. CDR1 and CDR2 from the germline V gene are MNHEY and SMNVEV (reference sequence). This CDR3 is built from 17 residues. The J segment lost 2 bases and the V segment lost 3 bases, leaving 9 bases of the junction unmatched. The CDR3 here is CASSFLNHRGAGNTIYF. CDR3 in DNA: TGTGCCAGCAGTTTCCTAAACCACAGGGGGGCTGGAAACACCATATATTTT.